This paragraph reports one TCR beta chain. Germline CDR1 reads MNHNY; CDR2 reads SVGAGI (reference sequence). There are 13 residues in the CDR3. The V gene end was trimmed by 0 bases and the J gene end by 8 bases; junction bases not matched to a gene: 3. Described time point: persistent/refractory GD, antithyroid drugs over 5 years with positive TRAb. RNA from PBMCs was the source of the TCR library. This sample is part of a study of regulatory T cells in long-lasting Graves disease. Investigators prepared the TCR beta libraries by applying iRepertoire HTBI primers and Arm-PCR of CDR3 regions. In TCRdb, the multiplex PCR reads were re-called with MiXCR into one record per CDR3 protein. The sample shows a few hundred thousand distinct CDR3 sequences, around 22% of them seen only once.

The chain combines TRBV6-6 with TRBJ2-5, with TRBD2 identical over 7 bases. The source of this sequence is a female donor with Graves disease. The source was peripheral blood mononuclear cells (PBMCs), collected when the disease was refractory, from a patient treated with antithyroid drugs. DNA for the CDR3: TGTGCCAGCAGTTACTCGGGAGGGGCTACCCAGTACTTC. Protein product: CASSYSGGATQYF.